One T cell receptor beta chain is described in this entry. These data come from a study of blood T cell repertoires in COVID-19. Study at large: Some COVID-19 samples were acute and others convalescent; all came from the United States, Italy and Spain. PBMCs, B-cell-depleted T cells, or T cells provided the cDNA or gDNA that made up the material.

Germline trimming cut 6 bases from V and 5 bases from J; bases unmatched to any gene: 13. This CDR3 region has 17 residues. The V gene's germline CDR1 is MDHEN and CDR2 SYDVKM. Per the study methods: Reference gene primer amplification gave estimated nucleated cell counts. Using immunoSEQ multiplex PCR, the repertoire was profiled, and TCRdb retains in-frame clones only, with some absent. V and J calls and clone size are copied from that table; D and trimming were computed from the DNA. Of some 160,000 clones detected, about 86% appear once; the ten largest clones hold roughly 4%. This TCR derives from a woman in her seventies with acute or convalescent COVID-19. Material: peripheral blood. The chain employs TRBV28 and TRBJ2-4, with 10 nucleotides matching TRBD2. CDR3 loop: CASSLAGALNNQNIQYF. In DNA form, the CDR3 reads TGTGCCAGCAGCCTAGCGGGAGCCCTCAATAACCAAAACATTCAGTACTTC. Full variable domain (missing parts from reference TRBV28 and TRBJ2-4): DVKVTQSSRYLVKRTGEKVFLECVQDMDHENMFWYRQDPGLGLRLIYFSYDVKMKEKGDIPEGYSVSREKKERFSLILESASTNQTSMYLCASSLAGALNNQNIQYFGAGTRLSVL.